Only a few counts were recorded for the clone carrying this T cell receptor (beta chain). Antigen: not known. With no exceptions, donors were healthy Caucasians. TCRdb fed the 5' RACE reads into MiXCR, producing one record per CDR3 protein. The sample has 750,000 to 950,000 distinct CDR3 sequences, roughly 12% seen once. The data belong to a study of identical twins. Whole-study results and caveats: Within cord blood, abundant beta clonotypes carried fewer insertions, but memory repertoires showed no such trend. Models came in too low on out-of-frame TCR alpha sharing in monozygotic twins.

V shed 9 bases and J 5 bases; nucleotides not matched to a gene: 13. Germline lookup yields CDR1 ENHRY and CDR2 SYGVKD. The CDR3 length is 16 residues. The data also belong to a second study, concerning yellow fever vaccine responses in identical twins.

The chain carries TRBV10-3 and TRBJ2-1, with 10 bases identical to TRBD2. Specimen: PBMCs. This sequence was found in a young woman in good health. Here the CDR3 DNA reads TGTGCCATAACTACCACGACTAGCGGGTCCCACAATGAGCAGTTCTTC. This codes for CAITTTTSGSHNEQFF.